Listed below are T cell receptor beta chains from one sample, sequenced in a study of human T cells and chemical hapten exposure. TCRdb called the RACE reads again in MiXCR, with one record for every CDR3 protein. The table includes 95,000 to 150,000 distinct CDR3 sequences, around 10% detected once. The sequencing used whole blood, collected in connection with sensitization to the hapten diphenylcyclopropenone (DPC). The receptors shown here come from a woman aged 45-60 years with alopecia areata. Some clones in this sample may be carry-over from other donors' samples. The conserved cysteine and the conserved F or W are not part of the CDR3 here. Clone size is stated in some rows and not others, as once, few, many or a class when expanded.

size: many
V: TRBV20-1
CDR3: SAARTGGEQY

size: many
V: TRBV28
CDR3: ASSSRLKREEYNEQF

size: -
V: TRBV7-2
CDR3: ASSRFTDTQY

size: -
V: TRBV2
CDR3: ASSVGGRSNQPQH

size: -
V: TRBV6-1
CDR3: ASNVAGGDTQY

size: few
V: TRBV7-2
CDR3: ASSPPQGGYNEQF

size: few
V: TRBV6-2/TRBV6-3
CDR3: ASSNQNIQY

size: few
V: TRBV3-1
CDR3: ASSQEGLINSPLH

size: -
V: TRBV6-5
CDR3: ASSYKGIYGYT

size: few
V: TRBV19
CDR3: ASSIPSSYNEQF

size: -
V: TRBV5-1
CDR3: ASSDGTLHLDTQY

size: -
V: TRBV12-3/TRBV12-4
CDR3: ASSSGGAQTQY

size: few
V: TRBV11-2
CDR3: ASSILGSRGMNTEAF

size: few
V: TRBV12-3/TRBV12-4
CDR3: ASSPGLAGEYQETQY

size: -
V: TRBV2
CDR3: ASSEGGGSWTDTQY

size: -
V: TRBV30
CDR3: AWSGLTSGPTYEQY

size: -
V: TRBV7-2
CDR3: ASSLFPSHGYT

size: many
V: TRBV12-3/TRBV12-4
CDR3: ASSLGGFSEAF

size: -
V: TRBV6-2/TRBV6-3
CDR3: ASSRSGTNTEAF

size: -
V: TRBV5-5
CDR3: ASSFADGTANVEAF

size: -
V: TRBV7-2
CDR3: ASSSRIQRGADTQY

size: -
V: TRBV12-3/TRBV12-4
CDR3: ANSSSLLDTQY

size: -
V: TRBV11-2
CDR3: ASSLDMGALANYGYT

size: -
V: TRBV20-1
CDR3: SARDSRDNTDTQY

size: -
V: TRBV12-3/TRBV12-4
CDR3: ASSYGTGQF

size: few
V: TRBV30
CDR3: ASFREDPSTDTQY

size: many
V: TRBV6-6
CDR3: ASSSTSPGVISGANVLT

size: -
V: TRBV20-1
CDR3: SARDGTGLGYEQY

size: -
V: TRBV20-1
CDR3: SARTGREQPQH

size: few
V: TRBV10-3
CDR3: AIRLAVSDTQY

size: -
V: TRBV20-1
CDR3: SARGGGYGYT

size: few
V: TRBV28
CDR3: ASRTGTITRELF

size: -
V: TRBV20-1
CDR3: SAPDDSVAGYT

size: few
V: TRBV6-5
CDR3: ASSSNRGGGETQY

size: -
V: TRBV7-2
CDR3: ASSLMQDYYEQY